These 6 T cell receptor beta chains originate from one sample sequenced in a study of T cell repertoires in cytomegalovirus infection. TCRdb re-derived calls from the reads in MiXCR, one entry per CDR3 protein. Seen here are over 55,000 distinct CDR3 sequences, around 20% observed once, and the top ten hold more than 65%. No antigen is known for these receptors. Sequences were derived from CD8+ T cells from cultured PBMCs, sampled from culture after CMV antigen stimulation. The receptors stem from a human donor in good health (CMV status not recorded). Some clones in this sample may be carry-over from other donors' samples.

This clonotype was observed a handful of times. The CDR3: CAISESSEKLFF. The CDR3 nucleotides are TGTGCCATCAGTGAGTCGTCCGAAAAACTGTTTTTT. The chain combines TRBV10-3 with TRBJ1-4; no clear D gene. The V end lost 0 bases, the J end lost 8 bases, and 4 bases lay between the germline ends. This CDR3 is 12 amino acids long. The germline gives CDR1 ENHRY, CDR2 SYGVKD.

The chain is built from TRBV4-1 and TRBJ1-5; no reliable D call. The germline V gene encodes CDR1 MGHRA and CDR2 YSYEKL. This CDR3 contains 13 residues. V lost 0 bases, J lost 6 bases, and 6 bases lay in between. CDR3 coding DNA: TGCGCCAGCAGCCAAGAAGGCGGTCAGCCCCAGCATTTT. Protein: CASSQEGGQPQHF.

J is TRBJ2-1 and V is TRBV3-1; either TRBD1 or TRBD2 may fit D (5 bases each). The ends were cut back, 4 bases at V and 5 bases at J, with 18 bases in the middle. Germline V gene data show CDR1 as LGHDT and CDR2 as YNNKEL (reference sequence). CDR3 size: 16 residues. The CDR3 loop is CASSRRDGPPNNEQFF. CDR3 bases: TGTGCCAGCAGCCGAAGGGACGGGCCCCCCAACAATGAGCAGTTCTTC.

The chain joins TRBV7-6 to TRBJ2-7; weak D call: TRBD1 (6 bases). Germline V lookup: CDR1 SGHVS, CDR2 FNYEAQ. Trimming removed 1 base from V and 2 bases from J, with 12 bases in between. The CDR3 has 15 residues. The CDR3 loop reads CASSLGGGGPYEQYF. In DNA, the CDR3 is TGTGCCAGCAGCTTAGGTGGGGGCGGACCCTACGAGCAGTACTTC.

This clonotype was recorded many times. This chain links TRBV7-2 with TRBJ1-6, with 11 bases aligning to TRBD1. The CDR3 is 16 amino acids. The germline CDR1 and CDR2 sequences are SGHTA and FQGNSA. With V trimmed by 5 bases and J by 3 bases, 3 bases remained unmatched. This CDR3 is CASSPGTGGYNSPLHF. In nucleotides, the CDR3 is TGTGCCAGCAGCCCAGGGACAGGGGGCTATAATTCACCCCTCCACTTT. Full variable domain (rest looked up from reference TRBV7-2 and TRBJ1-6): GAGVSQSPSNKVTEKGKDVELRCDPISGHTALYWYRQSLGQGLEFLIYFQGNSAPDKSGLPSDRFSAERTGGSVSTLTIQRTQQEDSAVYLCASSPGTGGYNSPLHFGNGTRLTVT.

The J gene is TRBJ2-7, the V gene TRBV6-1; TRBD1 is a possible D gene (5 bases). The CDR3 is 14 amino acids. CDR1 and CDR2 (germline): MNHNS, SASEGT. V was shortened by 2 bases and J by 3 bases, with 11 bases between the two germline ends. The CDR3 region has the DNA TGTGCCAGCAGTGAACTAGACAGCCACTACGAGCAGTACTTC. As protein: CASSELDSHYEQYF.